This TCR beta chain stems from a study of blood T cells in healthy people across ages. This clonotype was observed a few times. PCR was performed a second time for roughly 7 to 12 cycles using a sample-barcoded 5' primer and a J-beta primer mix. TCRdb re-called the 5' RACE reads with MiXCR, one entry per CDR3 protein. The sample lists 710,000 or so distinct CDR3 sequences; about a fifth were seen once. Every sample gave at least 6 micrograms of total RNA when it was extracted. Germline loops: CDR1 DFQATT, CDR2 SNEGSKA (reference sequence). The CDR3 loop spans 16 amino acids. After removal of 3 bases from V and 5 bases from J, the junction contained 9 bases not matched to a gene.

The sequenced material came from blood. This sequence was found in a man aged 65-85 years in good health. V usage is TRBV20-1 and J usage is TRBJ2-1; TRBD2 matches 11 bases. CDR3 region: CSARAFSGRANNEQFF. The CDR3 DNA reads as TGCAGTGCTAGGGCCTTTAGCGGGAGGGCAAACAATGAGCAGTTCTTC.